Listed below are T cell receptor beta chains from one sample, sequenced in a study of T cell changes during pregnancy in multiple sclerosis. The table came from immunoSEQ multiplex PCR; TCRdb's copy has only in-frame clones and leaves some out. This table holds roughly 40,000 clones, roughly nine tenths found once. Specimen: CD4+ T cells from peripheral blood mononuclear cells, collected before pregnancy. The receptors were sampled from a female donor with multiple sclerosis, enrolled in a pregnancy study. CDR3s include the opening cysteine and the closing phenylalanine or tryptophan.

>TRBV19|TRBJ1-1
CASTTRVGTEAFF
>TRBV7-8|TRBJ2-1
CASSLGGGLYNEQFF
>TRBV6-5|TRBJ2-7
CASSSAQGLIEQYF
>TRBV13|TRBJ1-1
CASSSGLQRAFF
>TRBV6-6|TRBJ2-3
CASSFTGGKDTQYF
>TRBV7-8|TRBJ2-7
CASSPATASSEQYF
>TRBV10-3|TRBJ1-2
CAISESTGSGYTF
>TRBV7-9|TRBJ1-2
CASSPQGARYGYTF
>TRBV11-1|TRBJ1-2
CASTFNLNYGYTF
>TRBV5-4|TRBJ1-4
CASSLTGDFTTNEKLFF
>TRBV28|TRBJ2-4
CASSLAGAENIQYF
>TRBV19|TRBJ1-3
CASTPNGNTIYF
>TRBV7-2|TRBJ1-1
CASSLRQANTEAFF
>TRBV6-1|TRBJ1-1
CASSDGGKNTEAFF
>TRBV11-3|TRBJ2-5
CASSSGTSGLDQETQYF
>TRBV6-4|TRBJ1-1
CASSDTPGNTEAFF
>TRBV7-3|TRBJ2-1
CASSLGQKYNEQFF
>TRBV6-5|TRBJ1-5
CASSTGLQPQHF
>TRBV7-2|TRBJ2-7
CASSSIDRAYEQYF
>TRBV19|TRBJ1-1
CASSPRQVVGEAFF
>TRBV19|TRBJ1-4
CASNPSGNEKLFF
>TRBV29-1|TRBJ2-7
CSGSKKAGGAEQYF
>TRBV6-5|TRBJ2-5
CASSYSGGAGRETQYF
>TRBV27|TRBJ1-2
CASSFTGTPDGYTF
>TRBV2|TRBJ1-2
CASNPRGAEGYTF
>TRBV18|TRBJ2-4
CASSPGTGWNIQYF
>TRBV6-1|TRBJ2-2
CASKVGGVLTGELFF
>TRBV9|TRBJ2-7
CASSVGLAGPYEQYF
>TRBV10-3|TRBJ2-7
CAISGTSGRDEQYF
>TRBV6-1|TRBJ1-5
CASSPNSNQPQHF
>TRBV30|TRBJ2-4
CAWGTGDLAKNIQYF
>TRBV18|TRBJ1-3
CASSGQGGSGNTIYF
>TRBV5-8|TRBJ2-7
CASIPPKLRVGEQYF
>TRBV5-6|TRBJ2-7
CASSWGLYEQYF
>TRBV19|TRBJ2-3
CASSIAGVTDTQYF
>TRBV18|TRBJ2-5
CASSSSWDSTQYF
>TRBV6-5|TRBJ2-1
CASSKRGLQNEQFF
>TRBV5-5|TRBJ1-5
CASSSWLIQPQHF
>TRBV9|TRBJ1-1
CASSSRPGAEAFF
>TRBV19|TRBJ2-2
CASRVGGENTGELFF
>TRBV25-1|TRBJ2-7
CASSEWGTGDEQYF
>TRBV15|TRBJ2-6
CATSRLVGANVLTF
>TRBV27|TRBJ1-2
CASRDRVVGGYTF
>TRBV19|TRBJ2-3
CASSADRGTDTQYF
>TRBV4-1|TRBJ2-2
CASSLSFTGELFF
>TRBV7-7|TRBJ2-5
CASSLSPQVQTQYF